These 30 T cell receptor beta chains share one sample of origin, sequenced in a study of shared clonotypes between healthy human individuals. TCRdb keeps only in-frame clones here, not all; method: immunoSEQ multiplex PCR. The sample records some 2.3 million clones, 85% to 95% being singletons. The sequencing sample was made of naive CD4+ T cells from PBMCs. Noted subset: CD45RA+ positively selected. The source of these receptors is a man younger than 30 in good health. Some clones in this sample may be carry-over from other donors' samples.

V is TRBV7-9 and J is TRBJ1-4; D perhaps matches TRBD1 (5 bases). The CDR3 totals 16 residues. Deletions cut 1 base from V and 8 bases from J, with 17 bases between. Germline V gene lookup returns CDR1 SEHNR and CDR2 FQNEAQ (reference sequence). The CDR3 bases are TGTGCCAGCAGCTTAGGTTATGACAGCCGGTCGGAAAAACTGTTTTTT. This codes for CASSLGYDSRSEKLFF.

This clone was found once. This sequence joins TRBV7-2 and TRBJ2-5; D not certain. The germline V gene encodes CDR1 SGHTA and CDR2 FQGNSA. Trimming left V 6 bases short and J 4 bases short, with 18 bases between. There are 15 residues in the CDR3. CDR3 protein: CASSPGSPSGETQYF. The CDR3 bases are TGTGCCAGCAGTCCCGGTTCACCTAGTGGAGAGACCCAGTACTTC.

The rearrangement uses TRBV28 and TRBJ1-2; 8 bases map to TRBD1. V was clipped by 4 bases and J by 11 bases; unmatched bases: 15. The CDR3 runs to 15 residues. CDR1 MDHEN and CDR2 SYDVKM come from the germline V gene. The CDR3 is CASSWGQASYMKYTF. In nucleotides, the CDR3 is TGTGCCAGCAGTTGGGGACAGGCCTCCTATATGAAATACACCTTC.

The CDR3 coding sequence is TGTGCCAGCAGTGGCGCCGGGGACAGCGGCTATGGCTACACCTTC. Translating gives CASSGAGDSGYGYTF. This sequence joins TRBV6-1 and TRBJ1-2; 7 bases are a match to TRBD1. Trimming cost V 4 bases and J 4 bases; bases outside gene matches: 9. Germline V CDR1 and CDR2: MNHNS, SASEGT. The CDR3 spans 15 residues.

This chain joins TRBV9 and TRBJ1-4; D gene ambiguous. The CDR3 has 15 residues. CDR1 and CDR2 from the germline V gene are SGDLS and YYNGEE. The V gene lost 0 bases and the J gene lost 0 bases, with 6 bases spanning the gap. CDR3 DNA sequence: TGTGCCAGCAGCGTAGATATCACAACTAATGAAAAACTGTTTTTT. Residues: CASSVDITTNEKLFF.

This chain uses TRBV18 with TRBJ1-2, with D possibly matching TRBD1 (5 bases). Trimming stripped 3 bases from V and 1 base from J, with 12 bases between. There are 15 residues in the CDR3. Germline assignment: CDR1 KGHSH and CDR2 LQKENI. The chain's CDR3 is CASSPDRHLNYGYTF. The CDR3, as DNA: TGTGCCAGCTCACCTGACAGACACCTTAACTATGGCTACACCTTC.

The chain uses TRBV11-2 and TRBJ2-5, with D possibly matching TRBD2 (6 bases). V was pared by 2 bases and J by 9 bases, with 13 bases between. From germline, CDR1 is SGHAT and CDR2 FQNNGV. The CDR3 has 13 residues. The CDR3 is CASSLFAGLAQYF. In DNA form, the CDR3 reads TGTGCCAGCAGCTTATTTGCGGGACTGGCCCAGTACTTC.

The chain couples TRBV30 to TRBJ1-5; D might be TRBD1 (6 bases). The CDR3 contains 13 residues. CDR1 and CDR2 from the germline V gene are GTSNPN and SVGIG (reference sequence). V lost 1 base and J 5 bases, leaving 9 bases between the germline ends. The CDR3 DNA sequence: TGTGCCTGGAGTGAACAGGGATATCAGCCCCAGCATTTT. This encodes CAWSEQGYQPQHF.

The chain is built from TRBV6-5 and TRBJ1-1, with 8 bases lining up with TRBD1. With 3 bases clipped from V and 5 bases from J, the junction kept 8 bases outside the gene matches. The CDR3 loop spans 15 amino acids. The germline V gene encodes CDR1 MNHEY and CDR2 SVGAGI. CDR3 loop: CASSYAGQGITEAFF. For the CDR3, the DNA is TGTGCCAGCAGTTATGCCGGACAGGGCATTACTGAAGCTTTCTTT.

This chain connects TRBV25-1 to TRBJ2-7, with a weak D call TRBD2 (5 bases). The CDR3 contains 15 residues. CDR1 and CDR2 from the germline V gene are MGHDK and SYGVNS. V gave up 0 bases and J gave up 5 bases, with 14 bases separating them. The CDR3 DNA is TGTGCCAGCAGTGAATATTTTGCACTAGTCCACGAGCAGTACTTC. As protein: CASSEYFALVHEQYF.

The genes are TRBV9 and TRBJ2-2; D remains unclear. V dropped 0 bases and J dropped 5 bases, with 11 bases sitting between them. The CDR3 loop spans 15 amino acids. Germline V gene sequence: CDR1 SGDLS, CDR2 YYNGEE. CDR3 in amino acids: CASSVDPQVTGELFF. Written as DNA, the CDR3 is TGTGCCAGCAGCGTAGACCCACAAGTTACCGGGGAGCTGTTTTTT.

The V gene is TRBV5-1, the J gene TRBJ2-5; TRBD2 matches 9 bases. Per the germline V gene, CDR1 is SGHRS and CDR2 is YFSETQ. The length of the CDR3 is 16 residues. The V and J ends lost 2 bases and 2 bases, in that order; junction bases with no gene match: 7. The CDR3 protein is CASSFGLAGKQETQYF. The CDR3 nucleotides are TGCGCCAGCAGCTTTGGGCTAGCGGGGAAACAAGAGACCCAGTACTTC. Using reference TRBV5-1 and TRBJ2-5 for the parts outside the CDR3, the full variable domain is KAGVTQTPRYLIKTRGQQVTLSCSPISGHRSVSWYQQTPGQGLQFLFEYFSETQRNKGNFPGRFSGRQFSNSRSEMNVSTLELGDSALYLCASSFGLAGKQETQYFGPGTRLLVL.

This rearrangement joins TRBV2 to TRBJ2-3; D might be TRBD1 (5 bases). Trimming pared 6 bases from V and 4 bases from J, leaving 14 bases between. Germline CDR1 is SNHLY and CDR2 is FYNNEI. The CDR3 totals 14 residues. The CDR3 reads CASRQRTISDTQYF. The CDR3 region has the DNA TGTGCCAGCAGACAGAGGACAATTTCAGATACGCAGTATTTT.

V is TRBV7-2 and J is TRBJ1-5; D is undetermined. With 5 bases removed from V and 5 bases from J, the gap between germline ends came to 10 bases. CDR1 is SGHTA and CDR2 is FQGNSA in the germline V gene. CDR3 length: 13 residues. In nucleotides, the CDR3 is TGTGCCAGCAGCGAAGAAGCTTATCAGCCCCAGCATTTT. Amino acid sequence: CASSEEAYQPQHF.

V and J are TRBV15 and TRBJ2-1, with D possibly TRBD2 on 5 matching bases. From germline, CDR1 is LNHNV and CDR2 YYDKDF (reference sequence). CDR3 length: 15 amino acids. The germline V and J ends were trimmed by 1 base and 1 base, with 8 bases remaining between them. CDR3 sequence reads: CATSRVDLSYNEQFF. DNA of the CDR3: TGTGCCACCAGCAGAGTGGACTTGTCCTACAATGAGCAGTTCTTC.

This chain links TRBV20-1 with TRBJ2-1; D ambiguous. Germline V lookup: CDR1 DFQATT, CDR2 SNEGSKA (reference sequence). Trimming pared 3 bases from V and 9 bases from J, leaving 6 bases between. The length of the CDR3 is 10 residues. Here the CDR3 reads CSARWGEQFF. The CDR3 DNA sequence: TGCAGTGCTAGGTGGGGTGAGCAGTTCTTC.

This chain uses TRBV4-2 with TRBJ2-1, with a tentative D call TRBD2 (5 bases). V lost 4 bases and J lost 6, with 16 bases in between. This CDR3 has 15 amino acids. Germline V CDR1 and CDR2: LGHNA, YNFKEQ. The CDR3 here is CASSRSGSDGNEQFF. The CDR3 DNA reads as TGTGCCAGCAGCCGAAGCGGTTCCGACGGCAATGAGCAGTTCTTC.

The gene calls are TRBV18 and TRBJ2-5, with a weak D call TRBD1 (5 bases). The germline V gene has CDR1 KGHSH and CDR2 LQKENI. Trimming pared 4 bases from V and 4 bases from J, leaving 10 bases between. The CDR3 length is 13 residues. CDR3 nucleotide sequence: TGTGCCAGCTCACAATCAGGGCGAGAGACCCAGTACTTC. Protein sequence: CASSQSGRETQYF.

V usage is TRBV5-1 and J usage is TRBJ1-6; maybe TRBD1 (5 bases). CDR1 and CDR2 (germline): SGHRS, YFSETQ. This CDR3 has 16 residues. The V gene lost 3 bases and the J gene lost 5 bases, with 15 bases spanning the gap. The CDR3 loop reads CASSWGTSLDNSPLHF. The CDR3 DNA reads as TGCGCCAGCAGCTGGGGGACCTCACTTGATAATTCACCCCTCCACTTT.

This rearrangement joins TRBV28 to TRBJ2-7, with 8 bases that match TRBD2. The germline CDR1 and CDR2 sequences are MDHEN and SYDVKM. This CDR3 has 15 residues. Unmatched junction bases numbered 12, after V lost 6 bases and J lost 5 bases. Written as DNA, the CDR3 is TGTGCCAGCAGCCAATCCTCAGCGGGAGTTGACGAGCAGTACTTC. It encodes CASSQSSAGVDEQYF.

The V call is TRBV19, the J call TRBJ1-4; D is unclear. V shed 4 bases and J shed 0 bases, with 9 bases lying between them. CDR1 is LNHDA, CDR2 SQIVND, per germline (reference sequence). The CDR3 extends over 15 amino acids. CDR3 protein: CASSKLGTTNEKLFF. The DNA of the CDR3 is TGTGCCAGTAGTAAACTCGGGACAACTAATGAAAAACTGTTTTTT.

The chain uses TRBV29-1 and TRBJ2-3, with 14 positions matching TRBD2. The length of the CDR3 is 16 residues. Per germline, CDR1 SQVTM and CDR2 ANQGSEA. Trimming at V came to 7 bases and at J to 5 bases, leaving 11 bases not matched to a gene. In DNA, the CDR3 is TGCAGCGCCTCGGGACTAGCGGGAGAGTATGGAGATACGCAGTATTTT. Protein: CSASGLAGEYGDTQYF.

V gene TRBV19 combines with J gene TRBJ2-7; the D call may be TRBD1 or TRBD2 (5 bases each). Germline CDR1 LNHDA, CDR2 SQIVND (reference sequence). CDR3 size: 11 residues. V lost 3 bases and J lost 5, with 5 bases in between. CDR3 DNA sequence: TGTGCCAGTAGTATGGGGGACGAGCAGTACTTC. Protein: CASSMGDEQYF.

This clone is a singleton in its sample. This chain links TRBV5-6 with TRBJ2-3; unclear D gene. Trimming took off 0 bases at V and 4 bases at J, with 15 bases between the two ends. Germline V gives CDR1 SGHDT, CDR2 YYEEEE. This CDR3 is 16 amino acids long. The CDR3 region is CASSLAWVGFPDTQYF. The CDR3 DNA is TGTGCCAGCAGCTTGGCCTGGGTGGGCTTCCCAGATACGCAGTATTTT.

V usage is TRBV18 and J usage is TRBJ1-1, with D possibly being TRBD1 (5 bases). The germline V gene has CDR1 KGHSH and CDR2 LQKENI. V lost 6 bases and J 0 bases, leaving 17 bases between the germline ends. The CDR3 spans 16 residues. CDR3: CASSLLRQGMNTEAFF. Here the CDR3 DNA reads TGTGCCAGCTCCCTCTTGAGGCAGGGTATGAACACTGAAGCTTTCTTT. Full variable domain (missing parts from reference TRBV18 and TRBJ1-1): NAGVMQNPRHLVRRRGQEARLRCSPMKGHSHVYWYRQLPEEGLKFMVYLQKENIIDESGMPKERFSAEFPKEGPSILRIQQVVRGDSAAYFCASSLLRQGMNTEAFFGQGTRLTVV.

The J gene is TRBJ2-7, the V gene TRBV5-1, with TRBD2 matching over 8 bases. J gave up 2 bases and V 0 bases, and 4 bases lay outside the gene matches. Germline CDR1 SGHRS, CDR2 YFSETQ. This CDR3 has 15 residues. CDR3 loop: CASSLVPGGPYEQYF. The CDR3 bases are TGCGCCAGCAGCTTGGTGCCGGGAGGGCCCTACGAGCAGTACTTC.

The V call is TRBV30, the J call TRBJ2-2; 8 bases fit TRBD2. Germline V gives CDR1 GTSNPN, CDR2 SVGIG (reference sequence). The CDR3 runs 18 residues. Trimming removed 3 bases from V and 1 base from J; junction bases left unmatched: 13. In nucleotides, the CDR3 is TGTGCCTGGAGAGTTGGTGCCAGCGGGAGCAAGAACACCGGGGAGCTGTTTTTT. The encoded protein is CAWRVGASGSKNTGELFF. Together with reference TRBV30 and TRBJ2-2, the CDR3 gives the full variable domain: SQTIHQWPATLVQPVGSPLSLECTVEGTSNPNLYWYRQAAGRGLQLLFYSVGIGQISSEVPQNLSASRPQDRQFILSSKKLLLSDSGFYLCAWRVGASGSKNTGELFFGEGSRLTVL.

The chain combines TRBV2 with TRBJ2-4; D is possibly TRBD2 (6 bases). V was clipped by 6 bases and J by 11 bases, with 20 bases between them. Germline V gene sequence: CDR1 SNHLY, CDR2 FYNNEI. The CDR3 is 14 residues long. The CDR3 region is CASRGGGSGEVQYF. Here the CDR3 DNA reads TGTGCCAGCAGGGGGGGTGGCTCCGGTGAGGTTCAGTACTTC.

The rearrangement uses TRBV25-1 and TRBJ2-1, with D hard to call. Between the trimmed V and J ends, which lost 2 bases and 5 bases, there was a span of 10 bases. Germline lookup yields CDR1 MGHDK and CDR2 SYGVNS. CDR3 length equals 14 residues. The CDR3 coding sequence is TGTGCCAGCAGTGAAGTAGGATCCAACAATGAGCAGTTCTTC. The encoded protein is CASSEVGSNNEQFF.

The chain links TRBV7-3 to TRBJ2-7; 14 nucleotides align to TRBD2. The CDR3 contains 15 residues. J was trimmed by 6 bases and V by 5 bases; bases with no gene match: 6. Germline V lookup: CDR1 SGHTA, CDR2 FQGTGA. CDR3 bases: TGTGCCAGCAGCCCGGGACTAGCGGGAGCCCCCGAGCAGTACTTC. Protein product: CASSPGLAGAPEQYF. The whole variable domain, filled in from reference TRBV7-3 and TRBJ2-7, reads GAGVSQTPSNKVTEKGKYVELRCDPISGHTALYWYRQSLGQGPEFLIYFQGTGAADDSGLPNDRFFAVRPEGSVSTLKIQRTERGDSAVYLCASSPGLAGAPEQYFGPGTRLTVT.